This T cell receptor beta chain is from a study of cytotoxic CD8 clonotypes in ibrutinib-treated CLL. Overall study: Among the patients, fewer than twelve presented as relapsed/refractory and over 14 as treatment-naive; fewer than 18 showed unmutated IGHV.

Germline V gene data show CDR1 as ENHRY and CDR2 as SYGVKD. CDR3 size: 13 residues. J was trimmed by 2 bases and V by 6 bases; bases with no gene match: 3. This clone was seen a single time. TCRdb's table, derived via immunoSEQ multiplex PCR, lists solely in-frame clones and lacks some. The data contain 35,000 or so clones, approximately 70% of them singletons. This TCR was recovered from a human donor with chronic lymphocytic leukemia. The material sequenced was PBMCs, taken before ibrutinib treatment. The J gene is TRBJ1-1, the V gene TRBV10-3; TRBD1 matches at 7 bases. CDR3 sequence (DNA): TGTGCCATCAGCGGACAGGCCAACACTGAAGCTTTCTTT. This translates into CAISGQANTEAFF.